The clone carrying this TCR beta chain was seen just once. Its specificity is not known. Sequencing in the ViraFEST assay came after antigen-specific CD4+ T cells had been expanded with viral peptide pools, which were used to stimulate PBMC. CD4+ T cell isolation took place after approximately ten days of culture. Of the BNT162b2 and mRNA-1273 vaccines, participants received two doses of one or the other. Vaccine recipients had no previous SARS-CoV-2 infection; their nucleocapsid antibodies were negative. Approximately 2.2 million PBMC per well received 10 IU/ml IL-2 and approximately 10 ug/ml peptides in culture. It was on days 3 and 7 that half the medium was replaced with IL-2 medium. The germline CDR1 and CDR2 sequences are SGHAT and FQDESV (reference sequence). This CDR3 has 14 residues. V was pared by 5 bases and J by 5 bases, with 15 bases between. This sample was taken from a study of vaccination effects on CD4 cells after COVID-19.

Study-level findings and limits: In the late period after vaccination, infection- and vaccine-induced clones contracted markedly.

Sequencing used immunoSEQ multiplex PCR; TCRdb keeps in-frame clones, though not all of them. Here the sample spans nearly 30,000 clones, 74% being singletons. The receptor was isolated from a human donor who received a COVID-19 vaccine. The chain uses TRBV11-1 and TRBJ2-5; possibly TRBD1 or TRBD2 for D (5 bases each). The sample consisted of CD4+ T cells from PBMCs cultured with HCoV-229E spike peptides, taken after COVID-19 vaccination. CDR3 nucleotide sequence: TGTGCCAGCAGCGAGCTCCGGGACGACGAGACCCAGTACTTC. It codes for CASSELRDDETQYF.